This entry lists 27 T cell receptor beta chains sequenced from one sample in a study of molecular identifiers for immune sequencing clone quantification. TCRdb re-analysed the PCR reads in MiXCR, keeping a single row per CDR3 protein. Of about 320,000 distinct CDR3 sequences detected, about a fifth appear once; the ten largest clones hold 0.81%. Material: naive CD8+ T cells from blood, with Jurkat cell RNA spiked in. Subset of the sample: FACS-sorted CD8+CD4-CCR7+CD45RA+ naive T cells. Every receptor here comes from a human donor in good health. Some libraries in this study had Jurkat cell RNA spiked in.

For this clonotype: Just one base apart from a much larger clone, this may be a read error. The chain employs TRBV29-1 and TRBJ1-2, with TRBD1 as a possible D gene (6 bases). From germline, CDR1 is SQVTM and CDR2 ANQGSEA. The CDR3 has 16 residues. The CDR3 DNA reads TGCAGCGTTGAGCTGGACAGTTGGGGAGCTAACTATGGCTGCACCTTC. It translates to CSVELDSWGANYGCTF.

For this clonotype: The junction differs from germline at one of its ends, possibly a read error. The gene calls are TRBV7-9 and TRBJ2-4; possibly TRBD2 for D (5 bases). The CDR3 sequence is 15 residues long. In germline, CDR1 is SEHNR, CDR2 FQNEAQ (reference sequence). CDR3 residues: CASSADQLAKNIQCF. In DNA form, the CDR3 reads TGTGCCAGCAGCGCAGATCAGCTAGCCAAGAACATTCAGTGCTTC.

This clonotype came up many times. V and J are TRBV29-1 and TRBJ2-7, with TRBD2 matching over 11 bases. V lost 2 bases, J lost 5 bases, and 5 bases stayed unmatched. CDR1 is SQVTM, CDR2 ANQGSEA, per germline. CDR3 length equals 14 residues. The CDR3: CSVESSGGIDEQYF. The CDR3 DNA sequence: TGCAGCGTTGAATCTAGCGGGGGGATCGACGAGCAGTACTTC.

Worth noting for this clonotype: A much larger clone lies a single base off, so this may be a read error. A read error is likely, as this CDR3 ends without the conserved phenylalanine or tryptophan. J is TRBJ2-3 and V is TRBV7-6, with D unclear. In germline, CDR1 is SGHVS, CDR2 FNYEAQ. The V gene lost 5 bases and the J gene lost 5 bases, with 8 bases spanning the gap. The CDR3 totals 12 residues. CDR3 protein: CASSRKEDTQYL. The CDR3 DNA reads TGTGCCAGCAGCCGTAAAGAAGATACGCAGTATCTT.

This chain uses TRBV9 with TRBJ2-2; 8 nucleotides align to TRBD2. CDR3 length: 16 residues. The V and J ends lost 0 bases and 6 bases, in that order; junction bases with no gene match: 7. In germline, CDR1 is SGDLS, CDR2 YYNGEE. CDR3 bases: TGTGCCAGCAGCGTAGGGAGCGGGAGTAGGGCCGGGGAGCTGTTTTTT. Protein product: CASSVGSGSRAGELFF.

The V call is TRBV12-3 or TRBV12-4, the J call TRBJ2-1; D gene ambiguous. Trimming stripped 2 bases from V and 5 bases from J, with 13 bases between. The length of the CDR3 is 15 residues. The CDR3 spells CASSLLFGLNNEQFF. CDR3 nucleotide sequence: TGTGCCAGCAGTTTACTATTCGGTCTGAACAATGAGCAGTTCTTC.

The sample holds many counts of this clonotype. This chain connects TRBV5-6 to TRBJ2-3; the D gene is possibly TRBD2 (7 bases). Germline V gives CDR1 SGHDT, CDR2 YYEEEE. V was shortened by 9 bases and J by 1 base, with 15 bases between the two germline ends. The CDR3 runs to 14 residues. The CDR3 DNA is TGTGCCACCTGGGGGGGGGGCGGCACAGATACGCAGTATTTT. Its protein is CATWGGGGTDTQYF.

This clonotype was recorded at least ten times. The chain links TRBV9 to TRBJ2-1; perhaps TRBD2 as D (6 bases). The V end lost 0 bases, the J end lost 8 bases, and 15 bases lay between the germline ends. The CDR3 is 15 residues long. Germline values: CDR1 SGDLS, CDR2 YYNGEE. In nucleotides, the CDR3 is TGTGCCAGCAGCGTAGGATGGAGGGGCGAGGATGAGCAGTTCTTC. Translated, it gives CASSVGWRGEDEQFF.

There are many counts of this clonotype. This chain connects TRBV20-1 to TRBJ1-2; D gene unclear. Germline CDR1 reads DFQATT; CDR2 reads SNEGSKA (reference sequence). V dropped 1 base and J dropped 4 bases, with 4 bases sitting between them. This CDR3 contains 11 residues. The CDR3, as DNA: TGCAGTGCTAGAGGAAGCTATGGCTACACCTTC. As protein: CSARGSYGYTF.

Remarks on this clonotype: This clone may be a read error of a much larger clone one base away. The chain links TRBV11-2 to TRBJ2-1, with a weak D call TRBD1 (5 bases). From germline, CDR1 is SGHAT and CDR2 FQNNGV. The CDR3 runs to 15 residues. CDR3 DNA sequence: TGTGCCAGCAGTCGACAGATAAGCTCGCACAATGAGCGGTTCTTC. Residues: CASSRQISSHNERFF.

The table lists this clonotype with many counts. The chain recombines TRBV4-3 with TRBJ2-7; the D is unclear. In germline, CDR1 is LGHNA, CDR2 YSLEER. The CDR3 length is 13 residues. Trimming removed 0 bases at V and 6 bases at J, with 9 bases between. DNA for the CDR3: TGCGCCAGCAGCCAAGAGCGGTCCGGCGAGCAGTACTTC. This encodes CASSQERSGEQYF.

This clonotype has a count of ten or more. The rearrangement uses TRBV3-1 and TRBJ2-7, with a possible D match to TRBD2 (5 bases). CDR3 size: 16 residues. Germline V gives CDR1 LGHDT, CDR2 YNNKEL (reference sequence). Trimming pared 3 bases from V and 2 bases from J, leaving 17 bases between. CDR3 in DNA: TGTGCCAGCAGCCAGGCCGGACTCTACCTTACCTACGAGCAGTACTTC. Translated: CASSQAGLYLTYEQYF.

This clonotype was observed many times. The V call is TRBV28, the J call TRBJ2-7, with D unclear. V gave up 6 bases and J gave up 3 bases, with 12 bases separating them. The CDR3 contains 13 residues. Germline V gene lookup returns CDR1 MDHEN and CDR2 SYDVKM. CDR3 sequence (DNA): TGTGCCAGCAGCCGAGACTCGGACTACGAGCAGTACTTC. Translated, it gives CASSRDSDYEQYF.

The V call is TRBV27, the J call TRBJ1-4; D is unresolved. The germline V gene has CDR1 MNHEY and CDR2 SMNVEV (reference sequence). Trimming stripped 1 base from V and 7 bases from J, with 13 bases between. The CDR3 is 15 amino acids. In DNA, the CDR3 is TGTGCCAGCAGTTTATTGGCTAAACGAGGTGAAAAACTGTTTTTT. Protein sequence: CASSLLAKRGEKLFF. Using reference TRBV27 and TRBJ1-4 for the parts outside the CDR3, the full variable domain is EAQVTQNPRYLITVTGKKLTVTCSQNMNHEYMSWYRQDPGLGLRQIYYSMNVEVTDKGDVPEGYKVSRKEKRNFPLILESPSPNQTSLYFCASSLLAKRGEKLFFGSGTQLSVL.

The rearrangement uses TRBV4-1 and TRBJ2-3; no clear D gene. V gave up 4 bases and J gave up 5 bases, with 7 bases separating them. The germline gives CDR1 MGHRA, CDR2 YSYEKL. The CDR3 consists of 12 residues. CDR3 DNA: TGCGCCAGCAGCCTAGCTAGAGATACGCAGTATTTT. Translated: CASSLARDTQYF.

This clonotype was seen a handful of times. V gene TRBV7-9 combines with J gene TRBJ2-2; tentatively, D is TRBD2 (5 bases). The CDR3 totals 17 residues. The V end lost 4 bases, the J end lost 5 bases, and 20 bases lay between the germline ends. Germline V lookup: CDR1 SEHNR, CDR2 FQNEAQ (reference sequence). The CDR3 DNA reads TGTGCCAGCAGCTCCCGTCAGATGGGCGCGGGTACCGGGGAGCTGTTTTTT. It codes for CASSSRQMGAGTGELFF.

This clonotype has a count of ten or more. The chain couples TRBV12-3 or TRBV12-4 to TRBJ1-1; D is uncertain. V lost 6 bases and J 1 base, leaving 9 bases between the germline ends. CDR3 length: 13 amino acids. CDR3 DNA sequence: TGTGCCAGCAGCTATTTGGAGAACACTGAAGCTTTCTTT. It codes for CASSYLENTEAFF.

This clonotype was seen repeatedly, ten times or more. The CDR3 DNA reads TGTGCCTGGAGTTCGGCCTATGGCTACACCTTC. Protein product: CAWSSAYGYTF. The rearrangement uses TRBV30 and TRBJ1-2; D gene ambiguous. The CDR3 loop spans 11 amino acids. CDR1 is GTSNPN and CDR2 is SVGIG in the germline V gene (reference sequence). V gave up 2 bases and J gave up 4 bases, with 5 bases separating them.

Worth noting for this clonotype: It is likely a read error, because the conserved phenylalanine at the end of the CDR3 is missing. V gene TRBV13 combines with J gene TRBJ2-3, with D possibly TRBD2 on 6 matching bases. V dropped 7 bases and J dropped 4 bases, with 15 bases sitting between them. The CDR3 covers 14 residues. Germline CDR1 and CDR2: PRHDT and FYEKMQ (reference sequence). The CDR3 coding sequence is TGTGCCAGCATCTCCGGTAGCGGACCAGATACGCAGTATCTT. It yields the protein CASISGSGPDTQYL.

A word on this clonotype: The junction shows a germline mismatch at one end, possibly a read error. This chain connects TRBV5-1 to TRBJ2-7, with a tentative D call TRBD1 (6 bases). From germline, CDR1 is SGHRS and CDR2 YFSETQ. There are 16 residues in the CDR3. The CDR3 sequence is CAGSLALTGNSYEQHF. The CDR3 region has the DNA TGCGCCGGCAGCTTAGCGCTTACAGGGAACTCCTACGAGCAGCACTTC.

This clonotype has at least ten counts. The V and J genes are TRBV29-1 and TRBJ2-7; the D gene is possibly TRBD1 (7 bases). Germline V gene lookup returns CDR1 SQVTM and CDR2 ANQGSEA. Trimming left V 0 bases short and J 3 bases short, with 9 bases between. This CDR3 has 13 residues. The CDR3 loop reads CSVEDQGGYEQYF. CDR3 bases: TGCAGCGTTGAAGATCAGGGGGGCTACGAGCAGTACTTC.

On this clonotype: A much larger clonotype is one base distant, so this may be a read error. The chain has TRBV6-6 and TRBJ2-3, with 9 bases matching TRBD2. CDR3 length equals 16 residues. Germline V lookup: CDR1 MNHNY, CDR2 SVGAGI (reference sequence). The V segment lost 2 bases and the J segment 4 bases; nucleotides outside the gene matches: 7. The CDR3 region is CASSYQAGGTADTQYF. CDR3 DNA sequence: TGTGCCAGCAGTTACCAAGCGGGGGGCACCGCAGATACGCAGTATTTT.

This clonotype was found a few times. This sequence joins TRBV7-6 and TRBJ2-5; 7 nucleotides align to TRBD1. The CDR3 sequence is 16 residues long. Germline loops: CDR1 SGHVS, CDR2 FNYEAQ. The ends lost 4 bases at V and 4 bases at J; junction bases unmatched: 12. The CDR3 here is CASSWAPGQSPETQYF. CDR3 sequence (DNA): TGTGCCAGCAGCTGGGCCCCGGGACAGTCCCCAGAGACCCAGTACTTC.

This clonotype was counted between two and nine times. This rearrangement joins TRBV30 to TRBJ2-7; 10 bases map to TRBD1. The CDR3 sequence is 15 residues long. V was clipped by 3 bases and J by 3 bases; unmatched bases: 8. Germline lookup yields CDR1 GTSNPN and CDR2 SVGIG (reference sequence). Written as DNA, the CDR3 is TGTGCCTGGAGAAATATGGGACAGGGGAACTACGAGCAGTACTTC. Its translation is CAWRNMGQGNYEQYF.

Comments on this clonotype: A much larger clone lies one base from this, so it may be a read error. The gene calls are TRBV4-3 and TRBJ2-6; the D is unclear. Trimming removed 8 bases from V and 0 bases from J, with 14 bases in between. There are 16 residues in the CDR3. The germline CDR1 and CDR2 sequences are LGHNA and YSLEER. The CDR3 DNA is TGCGCCAGCGACCCAGAAATTAGCTCTGGGGCCAACGTCCTGACTTTC. It encodes CASDPEISSGANVLTF.

The sample holds many counts of this clonotype. V usage is TRBV3-1 and J usage is TRBJ1-4, with no clear D. V lost 5 bases and J 8 bases, leaving 9 bases between the germline ends. The CDR3 is 12 amino acids. The germline V gene has CDR1 LGHDT and CDR2 YNNKEL (reference sequence). CDR3 in amino acids: CASSAWSEKLFF. Written as DNA, the CDR3 is TGTGCCAGCAGCGCATGGAGCGAAAAACTGTTTTTT.

Many counts were recorded for this clonotype. The chain joins TRBV9 to TRBJ2-5; D may match TRBD1 or TRBD2 (5 bases each). The V gene lost 3 bases and the J gene lost 4 bases, with 16 bases spanning the gap. Per germline, CDR1 SGDLS and CDR2 YYNGEE. The CDR3 has 15 residues. The CDR3 bases are TGTGCCAGCAGCGAGAGGGGCAGCGGCGGAGAGACCCAGTACTTC. It specifies CASSERGSGGETQYF.